This T cell receptor (beta chain) derives from a study of yellow fever vaccine responses in identical twins. Regarding the study as a whole: It has been reported that, in twins, the vaccine T cell response seemed partly convergent and partly personalized.

Germline-derived CDR1 and CDR2 are SGHVS and FNYEAQ. The CDR3 sequence is 15 residues long. V dropped 5 bases and J dropped 8; count of bases not matched to a gene: 5. TCRdb independently ran MiXCR on the RT-PCR reads; one entry per CDR3 protein. The table has about 11,000 distinct CDR3 sequences, around 77% seen once; the top ten hold nearly 7.5%. On this clonotype: What it recognizes is unknown.

The receptor's source is a woman in her late teens or twenties who received the yellow fever vaccine. This sequence joins TRBV7-6 and TRBJ2-1, with TRBD2 matching over 14 bases. Specimen: T cells from blood (PBMCs), unsorted or a sorted subset (not recorded which), collected before or after yellow fever vaccination (not recorded which). For the CDR3, the DNA is TGTGCCAGCAGCAGCGGGACTAGCGGGAGCGATGAGCAGTTCTTC. Its protein is CASSSGTSGSDEQFF.